Each of the 5 T cell receptor beta chains below was sequenced from the same sample in a study of blood T cell repertoires in COVID-19. The data were produced by immunoSEQ multiplex PCR, yet TCRdb's version contains in-frame clones alone and is incomplete. The sample holds around 43,000 clones, 75% to 90% seen once. The sample comprised peripheral blood. All receptors derive from a woman between 65 and 79 years old with acute or convalescent COVID-19.

This sequence joins TRBV4-3 and TRBJ2-1, with D possibly being TRBD2 (6 bases). The germline gives CDR1 LGHNA, CDR2 YSLEER. The CDR3 contains 13 residues. The germline V and J ends were trimmed by 4 bases and 4 bases, with 8 bases remaining between them. The CDR3 DNA is TGCGCCAGCAGCCCGGACTATTACAATGAGCAGTTCTTC. It specifies CASSPDYYNEQFF.

The chain recombines TRBV11-2 with TRBJ2-1, with a tentative D call TRBD1 (6 bases). The CDR3 is 15 residues long. Trimming pared 2 bases from V and 6 bases from J, leaving 14 bases between. Germline CDR1 is SGHAT and CDR2 is FQNNGV. The DNA of the CDR3 is TGTGCCAGCAGCTTATGGCAGGGGAAAGGCAATGAGCAGTTCTTC. This encodes CASSLWQGKGNEQFF.

The CDR3 bases are TGTGCCAGTAGCGAGGGACTAGCGGGGGGCATACGAGAGACCCAGTACTTC. It encodes CASSEGLAGGIRETQYF. The chain recombines TRBV19 with TRBJ2-5; 15 positions agree with TRBD2. This CDR3 spans 17 amino acids. Germline V lookup: CDR1 LNHDA, CDR2 SQIVND (reference sequence). The V segment lost 6 bases and the J segment 4 bases; nucleotides outside the gene matches: 9.

V gene TRBV10-3 combines with J gene TRBJ2-1, with 8 bases that match TRBD1. The CDR3 spans 17 residues. Germline V gene data show CDR1 as ENHRY and CDR2 as SYGVKD. After removal of 8 bases from V and 0 bases from J, the junction contained 12 bases not matched to a gene. In DNA, the CDR3 is TGTGCCATCCAGGGGACAGGTGACACAGTCTCCTACAATGAGCAGTTCTTC. Translating gives CAIQGTGDTVSYNEQFF.

V gene TRBV5-1 combines with J gene TRBJ2-3, with 8 bases aligning to TRBD2. This CDR3 is 14 amino acids long. The junction had 8 bases not matched to a gene; V was cut back by 6 bases and J by 5 bases. Germline CDR1 is SGHRS and CDR2 is YFSETQ. This CDR3 reads CASTLTSEGDTQYF. CDR3 sequence (DNA): TGCGCCAGCACCCTGACTAGCGAGGGAGATACGCAGTATTTT.